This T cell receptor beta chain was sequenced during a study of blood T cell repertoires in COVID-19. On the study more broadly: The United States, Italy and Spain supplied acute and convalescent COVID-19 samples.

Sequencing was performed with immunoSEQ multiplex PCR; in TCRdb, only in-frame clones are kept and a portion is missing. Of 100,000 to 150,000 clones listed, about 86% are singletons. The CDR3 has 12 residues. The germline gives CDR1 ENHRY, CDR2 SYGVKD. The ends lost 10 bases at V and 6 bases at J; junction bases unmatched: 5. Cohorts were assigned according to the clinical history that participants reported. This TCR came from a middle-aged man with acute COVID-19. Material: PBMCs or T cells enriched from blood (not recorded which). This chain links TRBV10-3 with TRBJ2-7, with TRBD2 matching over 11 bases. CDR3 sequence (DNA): TGTGCCAGCTCCGGGACTAGCGGCGAGCAGTACTTC. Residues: CASSGTSGEQYF.